The 23 T cell receptor beta chains below all came from one sample that was sequenced in a study of somatic mutations in cytotoxic T cells in rheumatoid arthritis. The repertoire was sequenced with immunoSEQ multiplex PCR; TCRdb's copy has only in-frame clones and lacks some. In the table there are fewer than 15,000 clones, approximately 77% of which are singletons. Sequencing was performed on CD8+ T cells sorted from blood. These TCRs come from an adult with rheumatoid arthritis.

In this sample, this clone turned up once. CDR3 amino acids: CASSYSRGVLAFF. Written as DNA, the CDR3 is TGTGCCAGCAGTTACTCCAGAGGGGTGTTAGCTTTCTTT. V and J are TRBV6-5 and TRBJ1-1; TRBD1 is a possible D gene (5 bases). The CDR3 loop spans 13 amino acids. With 0 bases removed from V and 10 bases from J, the gap between germline ends came to 12 bases. Per germline, CDR1 MNHEY and CDR2 SVGAGI.

This clone was seen just once. The chain combines TRBV9 with TRBJ2-7; no reliable D call. V dropped 2 bases and J dropped 1 base, with 13 bases sitting between them. Per germline, CDR1 SGDLS and CDR2 YYNGEE. The CDR3 runs to 15 residues. The chain's CDR3 is CASSVGSSFSYEQYF. Written as DNA, the CDR3 is TGTGCCAGCAGCGTCGGTTCATCGTTTTCCTACGAGCAGTACTTC.

The chain combines TRBV6-5 with TRBJ1-2, with TRBD1 matching over 7 bases. After removal of 11 bases from V and 5 bases from J, the junction contained 14 bases not matched to a gene. CDR1 MNHEY and CDR2 SVGAGI come from the germline V gene. This CDR3 has 14 residues. Written as DNA, the CDR3 is TGTGCCGCTTCGGGAGGGGACAGCGCTTATGGCTACACCTTC. It specifies CAASGGDSAYGYTF.

The J gene is TRBJ1-4, the V gene TRBV4-3; D is perhaps TRBD1 (5 bases). The germline V and J ends were trimmed by 4 bases and 0 bases, with 9 bases remaining between them. The CDR3 extends over 15 amino acids. Germline V CDR1 and CDR2: LGHNA, YSLEER. As DNA, the CDR3 is TGCGCCAGCAGCCCCAGCAGGGCAACTAATGAAAAACTGTTTTTT. It translates to CASSPSRATNEKLFF.

The rearrangement uses TRBV7-9 and TRBJ1-1, with D uncertain. Germline CDR1 reads SEHNR; CDR2 reads FQNEAQ (reference sequence). The CDR3 loop spans 15 amino acids. Trimming took off 6 bases at V and 0 bases at J, with 14 bases between the two ends. CDR3 sequence reads: CASSTLDLMNTEAFF. CDR3 nucleotide sequence: TGTGCCAGCAGTACCTTGGACCTCATGAACACTGAAGCTTTCTTT.

This clone has a handful of counts. The chain combines TRBV11-2 with TRBJ2-7; D is unclear. CDR1 SGHAT and CDR2 FQNNGV come from the germline V gene. V was pared by 1 base and J by 1 base, with 8 bases between. The CDR3 runs 14 residues. The CDR3 DNA is TGTGCCAGCAGCTTAGTTGGGTCGTCCTACGAGCAGTACTTC. Its protein product is CASSLVGSSYEQYF. The complete variable domain, with remaining parts taken from reference TRBV11-2 and TRBJ2-7, reads EAGVAQSPRYKIIEKRQSVAFWCNPISGHATLYWYQQILGQGPKLLIQFQNNGVVDDSQLPKDRFSAERLKGVDSTLKIQPAKLEDSAVYLCASSLVGSSYEQYFGPGTRLTVT.

The gene calls are TRBV28 and TRBJ1-1, with a possible D match to TRBD1 (6 bases). CDR1 and CDR2 (germline): MDHEN, SYDVKM. CDR3 length: 16 residues. The germline V and J ends were trimmed by 5 bases and 0 bases, with 16 bases remaining between them. The DNA of the CDR3 is TGTGCCAGCAGTACCGAGGAGACAGGCCTGAACACTGAAGCTTTCTTT. Its translation: CASSTEETGLNTEAFF. Variable domain in full (rest from reference TRBV28 and TRBJ1-1): DVKVTQSSRYLVKRTGEKVFLECVQDMDHENMFWYRQDPGLGLRLIYFSYDVKMKEKGDIPEGYSVSREKKERFSLILESASTNQTSMYLCASSTEETGLNTEAFFGQGTRLTVV.

The chain joins TRBV5-8 to TRBJ1-2; D call uncertain. This CDR3 contains 16 residues. V was shortened by 1 base and J by 4 bases, with 17 bases between the two germline ends. Germline CDR1 reads SGHTS; CDR2 reads YDEGEE. The CDR3 coding sequence is TGTGCCAGCAGCTTGATTTCCGGCATGGAAACCTATGGCTACACCTTC. It yields the protein CASSLISGMETYGYTF.

This clone came up a few times. This chain links TRBV6-6 with TRBJ1-5; possibly TRBD1 for D (5 bases). Per the germline V gene, CDR1 is MNHNY and CDR2 is SVGAGI (reference sequence). Between the trimmed V and J ends, which lost 2 bases and 7 bases, there was a span of 12 bases. The CDR3 is 14 residues long. DNA of the CDR3: TGTGCCAGCAGTTACGCTGCGAGGGGCCAGCCCCAGCATTTT. Amino acid sequence: CASSYAARGQPQHF.

The chain is built from TRBV6-5 and TRBJ1-4; D unclear. Germline loops: CDR1 MNHEY, CDR2 SVGAGI. This CDR3 has 13 residues. V was shortened by 6 bases and J by 8 bases, with 13 bases between the two germline ends. The CDR3 region is CASRGPLREKLFF. The DNA for the CDR3 is TGTGCCAGCAGGGGTCCGCTCAGGGAAAAACTGTTTTTT.

This clone ranks as medium-sized. The J gene is TRBJ2-1, the V gene TRBV6-1; TRBD2 aligns across 9 bases. The CDR3 has 18 amino acids. The junction had 11 bases not matched to a gene; V was cut back by 3 bases and J by 2 bases. Germline V gene sequence: CDR1 MNHNS, CDR2 SASEGT. For the CDR3, the DNA is TGTGCCAGCAGTGATTCTCTGAATAGCGGGGGCACCTACAATGAGCAGTTCTTC. Translation: CASSDSLNSGGTYNEQFF.

The chain links TRBV7-9 to TRBJ1-5; D perhaps matches TRBD1 (5 bases). The ends were cut back, 5 bases at V and 6 bases at J, with 20 bases in the middle. Per germline, CDR1 SEHNR and CDR2 FQNEAQ (reference sequence). The CDR3 length is 16 residues. CDR3 DNA: TGTGCCAGCAGCGTATCAGGATTGGGGGGTAGTCAGCCCCAGCATTTT. Protein: CASSVSGLGGSQPQHF.

The chain has TRBV9 and TRBJ2-7; no reliable D call. Per germline, CDR1 SGDLS and CDR2 YYNGEE. V was trimmed by 6 bases and J by 0 bases, leaving 13 bases between them. The CDR3 sequence is 14 residues long. The CDR3 loop reads CASNREALSYEQYF. CDR3 nucleotide sequence: TGTGCCAGCAATCGAGAGGCACTCTCCTACGAGCAGTACTTC.

The chain recombines TRBV13 with TRBJ2-3, with 7 bases identical to TRBD2. The CDR3 loop spans 15 amino acids. V was clipped by 6 bases and J by 4 bases; unmatched bases: 10. Germline V gene data show CDR1 as PRHDT and CDR2 as FYEKMQ (reference sequence). This CDR3 reads CASRPSGVAPDTQYF. The CDR3 region has the DNA TGTGCCAGCAGGCCTAGCGGAGTAGCTCCAGATACGCAGTATTTT.

This clone was seen once. This rearrangement joins TRBV5-8 to TRBJ1-1; 9 bases align to TRBD1. The germline V gene has CDR1 SGHTS and CDR2 YDEGEE. CDR3 size: 15 residues. V lost 0 bases to trimming and J lost 3 bases; unmatched junction nucleotides: 3. CDR3 DNA: TGTGCCAGCAGCTTGGCGGGACAGGGATACACTGAAGCTTTCTTT. Translated: CASSLAGQGYTEAFF. The full variable domain, with the rest looked up from reference TRBV5-8 and TRBJ1-1, is EAGVTQSPTHLIKTRGQQATLRCSPISGHTSVYWYQQALGLGLQFLLWYDEGEERNRGNFPPRFSGRQFPNYSSELNVNALELEDSALYLCASSLAGQGYTEAFFGQGTRLTVV.

The J gene is TRBJ2-1, the V gene TRBV9; TRBD2 agrees at 8 bases. J was trimmed by 5 bases and V by 4 bases; bases with no gene match: 5. The germline V gene encodes CDR1 SGDLS and CDR2 YYNGEE. The CDR3 runs to 14 residues. DNA of the CDR3: TGTGCCAGCAGCCCATCGGGGGGGGACAATGAGCAGTTCTTC. This codes for CASSPSGGDNEQFF.

This chain links TRBV19 with TRBJ1-4, with D possibly being TRBD1 (6 bases). V was shortened by 4 bases and J by 0 bases, with 9 bases between the two germline ends. From germline, CDR1 is LNHDA and CDR2 SQIVND (reference sequence). The CDR3 is 15 residues long. The CDR3 is CASSRGLATNEKLFF. The CDR3 nucleotides read TGTGCCAGTAGTAGGGGGCTTGCAACTAATGAAAAACTGTTTTTT.

This chain's CDR3 is CASSGSGGPYNEQFF. Written as DNA, the CDR3 is TGTGCCAGCAGCGGTAGCGGGGGGCCCTACAATGAGCAGTTCTTC. The gene calls are TRBV9 and TRBJ2-1; 10 bases are shared with TRBD2. Germline V lookup: CDR1 SGDLS, CDR2 YYNGEE. V trimming: 3 bases; J trimming: 2 bases; junction bases outside the gene matches: 2. CDR3 length equals 15 residues.

The J gene is TRBJ2-3, the V gene TRBV7-3, with D possibly matching TRBD2 (5 bases). Trimming removed 5 bases at V and 4 bases at J, with 13 bases between. This CDR3 region has 14 residues. Germline V gene data show CDR1 as SGHTA and CDR2 as FQGTGA. CDR3 sequence: CASSRDVWADTQYF. The CDR3 DNA reads as TGTGCCAGCAGCCGGGATGTTTGGGCAGATACGCAGTATTTT. Combining the CDR3 with reference TRBV7-3 and TRBJ2-3 gives the whole variable domain GAGVSQTPSNKVTEKGKYVELRCDPISGHTALYWYRQSLGQGPEFLIYFQGTGAADDSGLPNDRFFAVRPEGSVSTLKIQRTERGDSAVYLCASSRDVWADTQYFGPGTRLTVL.

By its share, this clone is medium-sized. The chain is built from TRBV28 and TRBJ2-7; D unresolved. Trimming took off 6 bases at V and 0 bases at J, with 18 bases between the two ends. CDR1 is MDHEN and CDR2 is SYDVKM in the germline V gene. The CDR3 has 16 amino acids. The chain's CDR3 is CASRTRKATLSYEQYF. CDR3 nucleotide sequence: TGTGCCAGCAGGACGCGGAAGGCTACCCTCTCCTACGAGCAGTACTTC.

The chain couples TRBV25-1 to TRBJ1-6; D not certain. The CDR3 totals 14 residues. Germline V lookup: CDR1 MGHDK, CDR2 SYGVNS. Trimming cost V 2 bases and J 4 bases, with 6 bases left between them. The CDR3 loop reads CASSEAIYNSPLHF. Here the CDR3 DNA reads TGTGCCAGCAGTGAAGCTATTTATAATTCACCCCTCCACTTT.

This chain links TRBV6-5 with TRBJ1-1, with D perhaps TRBD1 (6 bases). V gave up 5 bases and J gave up 5 bases, with 12 bases separating them. CDR3 length: 13 amino acids. The germline V gene has CDR1 MNHEY and CDR2 SVGAGI. The CDR3 nucleotides read TGTGCCAGCAGTCTCAGGGGCGGGACTGAAGCTTTCTTT. Amino acid sequence: CASSLRGGTEAFF.

The chain uses TRBV7-9 and TRBJ2-3; no definite D call. V lost 1 base to trimming and J lost 1 base, with 9 bases between them. CDR1 and CDR2 (germline): SEHNR, FQNEAQ (reference sequence). The CDR3 has 15 amino acids. The CDR3 is CASSLERAGTDTQYF. In nucleotides, the CDR3 is TGTGCCAGCAGCTTAGAACGGGCGGGCACAGATACGCAGTATTTT. Full variable domain (outside the CDR3, taken from reference TRBV7-9 and TRBJ2-3): DTGVSQNPRHKITKRGQNVTFRCDPISEHNRLYWYRQTLGQGPEFLTYFQNEAQLEKSRLLSDRFSAERPKGSFSTLEIQRTEQGDSAMYLCASSLERAGTDTQYFGPGTRLTVL.